This entry features one TCR beta chain sequence. Its target is unknown. Here immunoSEQ multiplex PCR was the method, and the copy in TCRdb shows in-frame clones only, minus some. The sample includes around 94,000 clones, 80% to 90% of them seen just once. The CDR3 consists of 13 residues. CDR1 and CDR2 (germline): MDHEN, SYDVKM. V was cut by 6 bases and J by 0 bases, with 5 bases left in between. The sample originates from a study of radiation and T cells in renal cell carcinoma. The study, taken as a whole, reports: In blood, top tumor clones expanded by 2 weeks, shrinking by 4.

Regarding time point: baseline pretreatment blood. As for treatment: 15 Gy SBRT to primary tumor, nephrectomy 4 weeks later. V is TRBV28 and J is TRBJ2-2; D unclear. The material was blood, obtained from a patient whose treatment included radiotherapy and nephrectomy. The sequence was collected from a man between 50 and 59 years old with renal cell carcinoma. The CDR3 coding sequence is TGTGCCAGCAGCATTGCGAACACCGGGGAGCTGTTTTTT. This translates into CASSIANTGELFF.